The present T cell receptor beta chain was sequenced within a study of cytomegalovirus exposure and HLA in healthy donors. Germline V gene data show CDR1 as PRHDT and CDR2 as FYEKMQ (reference sequence). The V and J ends lost 5 bases and 7 bases respectively, with 17 bases between them. The CDR3 extends over 14 amino acids. With 60 Vbeta and 13 Jbeta primers, the PCR was carried out. The repertoire was sequenced with immunoSEQ multiplex PCR; TCRdb's copy has only in-frame clones and lacks some. The repertoire consists of approximately 82,000 clones, with about 74% occurring once and the leading ten covering roughly 6.2%.

This sequence originates from a woman aged 45-60 years in good health and CMV-seropositive. The rearrangement links TRBV13 to TRBJ1-2; D may be TRBD1 (6 bases). The sequenced sample was PBMCs. Here the CDR3 DNA reads TGTGCCAGCAGCCCCATGACAGGCGCAATTGGCTACACCTTC. This translates into CASSPMTGAIGYTF.